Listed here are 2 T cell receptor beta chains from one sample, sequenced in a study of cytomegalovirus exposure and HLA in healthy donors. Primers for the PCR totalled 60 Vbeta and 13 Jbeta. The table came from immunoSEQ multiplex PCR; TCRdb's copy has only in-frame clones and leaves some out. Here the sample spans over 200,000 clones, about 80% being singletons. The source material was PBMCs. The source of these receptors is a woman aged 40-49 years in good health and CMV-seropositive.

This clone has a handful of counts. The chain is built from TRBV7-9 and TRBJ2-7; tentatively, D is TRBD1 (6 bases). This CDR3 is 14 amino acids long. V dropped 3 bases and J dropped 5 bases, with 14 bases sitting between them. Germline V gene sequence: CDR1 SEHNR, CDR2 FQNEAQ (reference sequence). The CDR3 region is CASSFRGTRHEQYF. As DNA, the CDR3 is TGTGCCAGCAGCTTTAGGGGGACCCGTCACGAGCAGTACTTC.

The CDR3 region is CASKNLRDTGELFF. The CDR3 bases are TGTGCCAGTAAAAATTTACGCGACACCGGGGAGCTGTTTTTT. The chain is built from TRBV19 and TRBJ2-2; no clear D gene. The V gene's germline CDR1 is LNHDA and CDR2 SQIVND (reference sequence). The CDR3 is 14 residues long. V lost 7 bases and J lost 3, with 12 bases in between.